This record concerns one TCR beta chain sequence. Its antigen is not identified. Germline V gene lookup returns CDR1 MGHRA and CDR2 YSYEKL. With 5 bases clipped from V and 3 bases from J, the junction kept 7 bases outside the gene matches. The CDR3 has 16 residues. This specimen comes from a study of T cell responses to AZD1222 COVID-19 vaccine. Study-wide points: Donors, mostly white British, included more females; clonal diversity was possibly underestimated.

The method was immunoSEQ multiplex PCR; TCRdb's version includes in-frame clones alone and lacks a portion of them. The sample contains 86,000 or so clones, 86% of which appear only once. The input for sequencing was peripheral blood, taken 28 days after the second AZD1222 dose. The rearrangement uses TRBV4-1 and TRBJ2-7, with 13 bases lining up with TRBD2. The sequence was obtained from an adult who received the AZD1222 COVID-19 vaccine. The CDR3 loop is CASSTTGTSGNYEQYF. The DNA for the CDR3 is TGCGCCAGCAGCACGACCGGGACTAGCGGGAACTACGAGCAGTACTTC.